This T cell receptor (beta chain) was obtained from a study of blood T cell repertoires in COVID-19. Profiling relied on immunoSEQ multiplex PCR, and the TCRdb table lists in-frame clones only, not all of them. This sample yields some 150,000 clones, of which roughly nine tenths are seen a single time; approximately 11% belongs to the top ten. Trimming removed 1 base from V and 2 bases from J, with 8 bases in between. Germline V gene lookup returns CDR1 SGHTS and CDR2 YDEGEE. The CDR3 is made up of 14 amino acids. The genes are TRBV5-8 and TRBJ2-3, with D maybe TRBD1 (5 bases). The TCR sequence derives from a woman aged 55 to 70 with COVID-19, enrolled during active disease. The specimen sequenced was peripheral blood. In DNA form, the CDR3 reads TGTGCCAGCAGCTTGCAGGGTACCACAGATACGCAGTATTTT. It codes for CASSLQGTTDTQYF.